This T cell receptor (beta chain) was recorded in a study of cytomegalovirus exposure and HLA in healthy donors. With 60 Vbeta and 13 Jbeta primers, the PCR was carried out. Clones were sequenced by immunoSEQ multiplex PCR, and TCRdb holds only the in-frame ones, with some missing. In the table there are approximately 110,000 clones, about 80% of which are singletons. Study findings and constraints: Data from an earlier analysis indicated that most TCR beta V segments were productive either about 90% or about 30% of the time. Three chains linked to CMV were shown in vitro to be specific for CMV antigens. Published work reported that the classifier diagnosed cytomegalovirus status with high specificity and sensitivity.

As regards this clone: Its specificity is unknown.

This CDR3 comprises 13 residues. The ends were cut back, 7 bases at V and 0 bases at J, with 7 bases in the middle. CDR1 is MGHDK and CDR2 is SYGVNS in the germline V gene. This rearrangement joins TRBV25-1 to TRBJ2-1; a weak D match, TRBD1 (6 bases). The sequence came from a man aged 45-65 years in good health and CMV-seropositive. Sequencing input: PBMCs. The CDR3 loop reads CASTQGSYNEQFF. CDR3 in DNA: TGTGCCAGCACACAGGGCTCCTACAATGAGCAGTTCTTC.